A single sample gave rise to the 16 T cell receptor beta chains below, sequenced in a study of T cells after yellow fever vaccination. TCRdb redid the calling of the 5' RACE reads with MiXCR, one entry per CDR3 protein. Of more than 350,000 distinct CDR3 sequences listed, approximately 10% are singletons. This material consisted of PBMCs, taken on the day of the first yellow fever vaccination. These receptors were obtained from a young man who received the YFV17D yellow fever vaccine.

The chain recombines TRBV7-3 with TRBJ1-1; D possibly corresponds to TRBD1 (6 bases). The CDR3 sequence is 16 residues long. V lost 1 base, J lost 4 bases, and 16 bases lay in between. Germline V gene data show CDR1 as SGHTA and CDR2 as FQGTGA. In DNA form, the CDR3 reads TGTGCCAGCAGCTTAATGGCAGGGGAAGTTAGCACTGAAGCTTTCTTT. It yields the protein CASSLMAGEVSTEAFF.

This clonotype was seen once. The CDR3 is CAVRRSGEKLFF. Written as DNA, the CDR3 is TGTGCCGTCCGTCGCAGCGGCGAAAAACTGTTTTTT. This rearrangement joins TRBV6-1 to TRBJ1-4; D gene uncertain. V lost 11 bases, J lost 8 bases, and 15 bases lay in between. The germline CDR1 and CDR2 sequences are MNHNS and SASEGT. The CDR3 loop spans 12 amino acids.

This clonotype was counted a few times. The chain employs TRBV7-9 and TRBJ2-7; a weak D match, TRBD1 (5 bases). V shed 1 base and J shed 0 bases, with 7 bases lying between them. CDR3 length equals 14 residues. Germline V gene sequence: CDR1 SEHNR, CDR2 FQNEAQ (reference sequence). CDR3: CASSLVQGSYEQYV. As DNA, the CDR3 is TGTGCCAGCAGCTTAGTCCAGGGCTCCTACGAGCAGTACGTC.

The rearrangement uses TRBV5-4 and TRBJ2-5; 9 positions agree with TRBD1. There are 14 residues in the CDR3. V was pared by 3 bases and J by 3 bases, with 3 bases of the junction left unmatched. The germline V gene encodes CDR1 SGHNT and CDR2 YYREEE (reference sequence). CDR3 sequence (DNA): TGTGCCAGCAGCTCACAGGGGGCTGAAGAGACCCAGTACTTC. Its translation is CASSSQGAEETQYF.

The chain uses TRBV5-4 and TRBJ1-1, with unresolved D. Germline values: CDR1 SGHNT, CDR2 YYREEE (reference sequence). V dropped 1 base and J dropped 2 bases, with 9 bases sitting between them. The CDR3 has 14 residues. In DNA, the CDR3 is TGTGCCAGCAGCTTGTGGCCCAGCAACACTGAAGCTTTCTTT. The encoded protein is CASSLWPSNTEAFF.

This clonotype was seen more than once but under ten times. The CDR3 sequence: CAIRTRGGTLYEQYF. For the CDR3, the DNA is TGTGCCATCAGGACCCGTGGGGGGACCCTCTACGAGCAGTACTTC. This chain uses TRBV10-3 with TRBJ2-7; possible D gene TRBD2, 6 bases. V was trimmed by 6 bases and J by 3 bases, leaving 18 bases between them. Looked up from germline, CDR1 is ENHRY and CDR2 is SYGVKD. The CDR3 covers 15 residues.

V gene TRBV7-9 combines with J gene TRBJ1-1; 7 bases agree with TRBD1. Germline V gives CDR1 SEHNR, CDR2 FQNEAQ (reference sequence). The CDR3 is 11 residues long. The V segment lost 6 bases and the J segment 7 bases; nucleotides outside the gene matches: 2. This CDR3 reads CASSWDSEAFF. Written as DNA, the CDR3 is TGTGCCAGCAGTTGGGACAGTGAAGCTTTCTTT. The full variable domain, in which reference TRBV7-9 and TRBJ1-1 provide the parts outside the CDR3, is DTGVSQNPRHKITKRGQNVTFRCDPISEHNRLYWYRQTLGQGPEFLTYFQNEAQLEKSRLLSDRFSAERPKGSFSTLEIQRTEQGDSAMYLCASSWDSEAFFGQGTRLTVV.

V and J are TRBV7-9 and TRBJ2-2; D unclear. In germline, CDR1 is SEHNR, CDR2 FQNEAQ (reference sequence). The CDR3 covers 16 residues. In DNA, the CDR3 is TGTGCGTCACTGGGCTACCCGACACCGGACACCGGGGAGCTGTTTTTT. Translation: CASLGYPTPDTGELFF.

This clonotype was picked up a small number of times. This CDR3 is CASSNRDIRNEQFF. The DNA for the CDR3 is TGTGCCAGCAGTAACCGGGACATTAGAAATGAGCAGTTCTTC. The J gene is TRBJ2-1, the V gene TRBV6-2 or TRBV6-3; D may be TRBD1 (6 bases). CDR1 is MNHEY and CDR2 is SVGEGT in the germline V gene. This CDR3 has 14 amino acids. Trimming left V 5 bases short and J 7 bases short, with 15 bases between.

V usage is TRBV10-1 and J usage is TRBJ2-3; D unresolved. Germline V lookup: CDR1 WNHNN, CDR2 SYGVQD (reference sequence). V was cut by 2 bases and J by 0 bases, with 15 bases left in between. This CDR3 contains 17 residues. The CDR3 here is CASSEMYTPGSTDTQYF. DNA for the CDR3: TGCGCCAGCAGTGAGATGTACACACCCGGAAGCACAGATACGCAGTATTTT.

The chain has TRBV6-2 or TRBV6-3 and TRBJ2-7; 9 positions agree with TRBD1. V lost 3 bases and J lost 3; bases outside the gene matches: 6. Per germline, CDR1 MNHEY and CDR2 SVGEGT. The CDR3 contains 15 residues. CDR3 region: CASSYIGQGLYEQYV. For the CDR3, the DNA is TGTGCCAGCAGTTATATCGGACAGGGGCTCTACGAGCAGTACGTC.

This clonotype has a handful of counts. The rearrangement uses TRBV29-1 and TRBJ2-1; possible D gene TRBD2, 5 bases. Germline V gives CDR1 SQVTM, CDR2 ANQGSEA. The CDR3 is 12 residues long. V lost 8 bases to trimming and J lost 8 bases, with 16 bases between them. In nucleotides, the CDR3 is TGCAGCCTCGGACTGGATTCAGATGAGCAGTTCTTC. Protein: CSLGLDSDEQFF.

This clonotype was observed a handful of times. V is TRBV4-1 and J is TRBJ2-4; D remains ambiguous. Germline V CDR1 and CDR2: MGHRA, YSYEKL. V shed 3 bases and J shed 1 base, with 10 bases lying between them. The CDR3 loop spans 15 amino acids. CDR3 in DNA: TGCGCCAGCAGCCATACCCTACAGGCCAAAAACATTCAGTACTTC. Its protein product is CASSHTLQAKNIQYF.

The rearrangement uses TRBV24-1 and TRBJ2-5, with 13 bases aligning to TRBD2. The junction had 5 bases not matched to a gene; V was cut back by 4 bases and J by 1 base. This CDR3 has 17 residues. Germline loops: CDR1 KGHDR, CDR2 SFDVKD. CDR3 sequence reads: CATSDGGLAGVQETQYF. DNA for the CDR3: TGTGCCACCAGTGACGGAGGACTAGCGGGAGTCCAAGAGACCCAGTACTTC.

This clonotype was seen a few times. The rearrangement links TRBV20-1 to TRBJ2-5, with 8 bases identical to TRBD2. The V segment lost 0 bases and the J segment 4 bases; nucleotides outside the gene matches: 10. CDR1 is DFQATT and CDR2 is SNEGSKA in the germline V gene (reference sequence). The CDR3 extends over 16 amino acids. CDR3 residues: CSARDLVAGFLETQYF. In nucleotides, the CDR3 is TGCAGTGCTAGAGATCTGGTAGCGGGGTTCCTAGAGACCCAGTACTTC.

This clonotype has at least ten counts. The V gene is TRBV5-6, the J gene TRBJ2-3; 10 bases are a match to TRBD1. J gave up 4 bases and V 3 bases, and 2 bases lay outside the gene matches. CDR1 SGHDT and CDR2 YYEEEE come from the germline V gene. This CDR3 comprises 14 residues. The CDR3 here is CASSSTGGADTQYF. For the CDR3, the DNA is TGTGCCAGCAGCTCGACAGGGGGCGCAGATACGCAGTATTTT.